These T cell receptor beta chains were read from a single sample in a study of control samples from healthy donors and cancer patients. Assay used: immunoSEQ multiplex PCR; TCRdb lists only in-frame clones, some missing. Among about 58,000 clones listed, around 91% were seen once. Sequenced input: PBMCs. These receptors were obtained from a man aged 55-75 years with colorectal cancer. The CDR3 runs from the conserved cysteine through the conserved F or W. D genes are given only for firm matches. Some rows have no size entry. The others give once, few or many, or a class for an expanded clone.

J,V,size,D,DNA,CDR3
TRBJ2-7,TRBV7-2,-,-,TGTGCCAGCAGCCACCCCGAGGGCCCCTACGAGCAGTACTTC,CASSHPEGPYEQYF
TRBJ2-7,TRBV5-1,-,-,TGCGCCAGCAGCCTCGGGCGGGACAGAAATTACGAGCAGTACTTC,CASSLGRDRNYEQYF
TRBJ1-6,TRBV6-5,-,-,TGTGCCAGCAGTTACTCAGGGACACGAAATTCACCCCTCCACTTT,CASSYSGTRNSPLHF
TRBJ1-3,TRBV7-8,-,TRBD1,TGTGCCAGCAGCACCCAATACGGGACAGGGACTGGAAACACCATATATTTT,CASSTQYGTGTGNTIYF
TRBJ2-5,TRBV7-3,-,TRBD2,TGTGCCAGCAGCTTAGGGGGACTAGCCCAAGAGACCCAGTACTTC,CASSLGGLAQETQYF
TRBJ2-2,TRBV27,-,-,TGTGCCAGCAGTTTATCTCGGGGGTCAACGAACACCGGGGAGCTGTTTTTT,CASSLSRGSTNTGELFF
TRBJ1-2,TRBV30,-,-,TGTGCCTGTCCGATTAGGGCAGGCTATGGCTACACCTTC,CACPIRAGYGYTF
TRBJ1-1,TRBV29-1,few,TRBD1,TGCAGCGTCTCAAGGGAGGACAGGGCGGTGGGAACTGAAGCTTTCTTT,CSVSREDRAVGTEAFF
TRBJ2-3,TRBV12-3/TRBV12-4,once,-,TGTGCCAGCAGTGGCCGACGCACAGATACGCAGTATTTT,CASSGRRTDTQYF
TRBJ2-3,TRBV27,-,TRBD2,TGTGCCAGCAGTTTAAGACTAGCGTCAGATACGCAGTATTTT,CASSLRLASDTQYF
TRBJ1-6,TRBV3-1/TRBV3-2,-,TRBD1,TGTGCCAGCAGCCAAGCCCCTGACAGGGGGAATTCACCCCTCCACTTT,CASSQAPDRGNSPLHF
TRBJ2-2,TRBV7-2,-,-,TGTGCCAGCAGCCCAATCCGGGGAAACACCGGGGAGCTGTTTTTT,CASSPIRGNTGELFF
TRBJ2-3,TRBV2,-,TRBD2,TGTGCCAGCAGTCCTAGCGGGGGGCTAGCAGATACGCAGTATTTT,CASSPSGGLADTQYF
TRBJ2-7,TRBV27,-,TRBD1,TGTGCCAGCTGGGACAGGGGAATAGGGTACGAGCAGTACTTC,CASWDRGIGYEQYF